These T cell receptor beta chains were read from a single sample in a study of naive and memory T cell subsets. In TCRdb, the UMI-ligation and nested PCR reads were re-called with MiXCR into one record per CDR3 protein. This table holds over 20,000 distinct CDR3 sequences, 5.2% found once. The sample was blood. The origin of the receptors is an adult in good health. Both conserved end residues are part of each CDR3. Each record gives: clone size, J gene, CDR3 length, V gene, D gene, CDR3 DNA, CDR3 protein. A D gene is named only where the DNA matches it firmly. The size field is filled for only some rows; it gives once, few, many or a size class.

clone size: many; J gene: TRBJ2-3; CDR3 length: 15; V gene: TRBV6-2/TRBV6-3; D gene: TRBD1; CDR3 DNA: TGTGCCAGCAGAATGGACAGGAGCTACACAGATACGCAGTATTTT; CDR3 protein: CASRMDRSYTDTQYF
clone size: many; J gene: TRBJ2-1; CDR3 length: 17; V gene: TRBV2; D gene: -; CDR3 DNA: TGTGCCAGCAGTCCCTCCCGGAGCTTTAGGGCGTACAATGAGCAGTTCTTC; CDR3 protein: CASSPSRSFRAYNEQFF
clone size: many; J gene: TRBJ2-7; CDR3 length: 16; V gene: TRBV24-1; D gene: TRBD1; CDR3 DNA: TGTGCCACCAGTGACCGCCGGACAGGGCTATCCTACGAGCAGTACTTC; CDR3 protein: CATSDRRTGLSYEQYF
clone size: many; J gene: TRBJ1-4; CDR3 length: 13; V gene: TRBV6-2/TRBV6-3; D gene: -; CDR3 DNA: TGTGCCAGCAGTTCCCATGATCCGGAAAAACTGTTTTTT; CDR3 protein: CASSSHDPEKLFF
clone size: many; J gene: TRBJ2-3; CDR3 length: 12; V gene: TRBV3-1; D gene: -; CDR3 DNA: TGTGCCAGCAGCGGAGGCGATAATACGCAGTATTTT; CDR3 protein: CASSGGDNTQYF
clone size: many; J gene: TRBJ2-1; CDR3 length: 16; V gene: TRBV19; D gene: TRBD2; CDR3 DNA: TGTGCCAGTAGTTCAGGTCTAGCGGATTCCTACAATGAGCAGTTCTTC; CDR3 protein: CASSSGLADSYNEQFF
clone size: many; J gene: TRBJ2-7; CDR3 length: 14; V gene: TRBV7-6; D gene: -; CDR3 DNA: TGTGCCAGCAGCTTAGAGGACGGCGGCTACGAGCAGTACTTC; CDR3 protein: CASSLEDGGYEQYF
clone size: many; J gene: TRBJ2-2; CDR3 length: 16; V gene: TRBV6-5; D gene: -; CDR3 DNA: TGTGCCAGCAGTTACTCGCCTTCTAGGAACACCGGGGAGCTGTTTTTT; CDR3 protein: CASSYSPSRNTGELFF
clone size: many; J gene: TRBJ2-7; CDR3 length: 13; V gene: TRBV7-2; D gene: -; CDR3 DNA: TGTGCCAGCAGCTTAGCGGGAGGAAGGGAGCAGTACTTC; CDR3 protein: CASSLAGGREQYF
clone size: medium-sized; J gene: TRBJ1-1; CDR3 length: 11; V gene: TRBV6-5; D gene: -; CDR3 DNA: TGTGCCAGCAGCTTTGGGACTGAAGCTTTCTTT; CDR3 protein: CASSFGTEAFF
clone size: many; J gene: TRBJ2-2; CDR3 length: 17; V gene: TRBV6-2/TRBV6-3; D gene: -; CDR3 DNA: TGTGCCAGCACGGGTAGCGTGATCACCCCGAACACCGGGGAGCTGTTTTTT; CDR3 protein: CASTGSVITPNTGELFF
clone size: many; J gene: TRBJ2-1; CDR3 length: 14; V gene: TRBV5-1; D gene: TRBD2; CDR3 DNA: TGCGCCAGCAGGATCTCTAGCGGGATAGGTGAGCAGTTCTTC; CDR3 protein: CASRISSGIGEQFF
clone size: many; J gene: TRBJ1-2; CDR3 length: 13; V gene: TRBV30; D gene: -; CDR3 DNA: TGTGCCTGGAGCCAGGGGCGAGCCTATGGCTACACCTTC; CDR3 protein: CAWSQGRAYGYTF
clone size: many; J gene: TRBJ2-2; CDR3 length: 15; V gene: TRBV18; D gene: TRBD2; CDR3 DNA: TGTGCCAGCTCCCTAGCGGGAGGCCTCACCGGGGAGCTGTTTTTT; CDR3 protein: CASSLAGGLTGELFF
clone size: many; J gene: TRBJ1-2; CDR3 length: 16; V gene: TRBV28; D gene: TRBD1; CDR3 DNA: TGTGCCAGCCACAGTACGACAGGGGCTTGGGGCTATGGCTACACCTTC; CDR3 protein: CASHSTTGAWGYGYTF
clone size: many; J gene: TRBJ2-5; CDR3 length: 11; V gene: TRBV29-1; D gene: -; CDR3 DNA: TGCAGCGTCAGGGAGCAAGAGACCCAGTACTTC; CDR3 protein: CSVREQETQYF
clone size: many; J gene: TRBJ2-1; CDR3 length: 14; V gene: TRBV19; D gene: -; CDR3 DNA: TGTGCCAGTAAAACAGGGTTCGGTAGCAATGAGCAGTTCTTC; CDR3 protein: CASKTGFGSNEQFF
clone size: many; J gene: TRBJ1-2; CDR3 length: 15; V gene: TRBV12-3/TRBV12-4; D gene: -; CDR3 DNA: TGTGCCAGCAGTTTGTCTGGGATAGGAGGGGATGGCTACACCTTC; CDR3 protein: CASSLSGIGGDGYTF
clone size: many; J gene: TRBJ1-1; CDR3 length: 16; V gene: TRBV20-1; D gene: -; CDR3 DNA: TGCAGTGCCCCGTATCCTAAAGGTCCTCTACCCTGGGAAGCTTTCTTT; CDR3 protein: CSAPYPKGPLPWEAFF
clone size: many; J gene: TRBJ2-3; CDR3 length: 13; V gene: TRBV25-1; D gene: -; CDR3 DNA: TGTGCCAGCAGGCTCACACCGTCAGATACGCAGTATTTT; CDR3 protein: CASRLTPSDTQYF
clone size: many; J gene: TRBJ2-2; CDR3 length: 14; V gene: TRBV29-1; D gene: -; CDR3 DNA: TGCAGCGTTGAGACGGGAGAGGACACCGGGGAGCTGTTTTTT; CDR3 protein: CSVETGEDTGELFF
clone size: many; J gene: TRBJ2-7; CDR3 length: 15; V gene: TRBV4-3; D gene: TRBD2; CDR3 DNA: TGCGCCAGCAGCCAAGAGTTGCGGGAGGACGTGGAGCAGTACTTC; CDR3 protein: CASSQELREDVEQYF
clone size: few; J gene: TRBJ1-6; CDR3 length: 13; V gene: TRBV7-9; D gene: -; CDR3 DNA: TGTGCCAGCAGCTTGGCCTATAATTCACCCCTCCACTTT; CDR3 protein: CASSLAYNSPLHF
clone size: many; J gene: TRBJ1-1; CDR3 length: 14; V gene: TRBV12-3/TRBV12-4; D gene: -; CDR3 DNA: TGTGCCAGCAGTTTAGAGGGGTTGAGGACTGAAGCTTTCTTT; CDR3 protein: CASSLEGLRTEAFF
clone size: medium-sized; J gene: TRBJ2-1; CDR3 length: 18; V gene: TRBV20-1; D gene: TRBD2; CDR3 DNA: TGCAGTGCTAGAGATCGAAAGAGACTAGCGGGAGGAATCAATGAGCAGTTCTTC; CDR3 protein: CSARDRKRLAGGINEQFF
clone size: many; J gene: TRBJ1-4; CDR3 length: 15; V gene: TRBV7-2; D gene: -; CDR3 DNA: TGTGCCAGCAGCCCCAGCAGGGGTCCTAATGAAAAACTGTTTTTT; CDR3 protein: CASSPSRGPNEKLFF
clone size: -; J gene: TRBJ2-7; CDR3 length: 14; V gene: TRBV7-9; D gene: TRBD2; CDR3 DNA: TGTGCCAGCAGCTACCTAGCGGGGTCCTCTGAGCAGTACTTC; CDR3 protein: CASSYLAGSSEQYF
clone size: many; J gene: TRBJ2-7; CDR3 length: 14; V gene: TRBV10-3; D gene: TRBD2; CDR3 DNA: TGTGCCATCAGTGATGCGCTAGCGGGATACGAGCAGTACTTC; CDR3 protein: CAISDALAGYEQYF
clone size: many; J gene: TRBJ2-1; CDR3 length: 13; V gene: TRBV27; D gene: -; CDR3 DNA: TGTGCCAGCAGCCTTAGCTCCTACAATGAGCAGTTCTTC; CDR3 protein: CASSLSSYNEQFF
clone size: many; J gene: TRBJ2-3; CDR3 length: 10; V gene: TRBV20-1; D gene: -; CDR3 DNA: TGCAGTGCTAGGTGGGATACGCAGTATTTT; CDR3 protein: CSARWDTQYF
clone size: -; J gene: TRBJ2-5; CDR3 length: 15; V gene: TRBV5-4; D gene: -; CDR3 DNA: TGTGCCAGCAGCTTGGGGACTAAAGGGTGGGAGACCCAGTACTTC; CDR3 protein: CASSLGTKGWETQYF
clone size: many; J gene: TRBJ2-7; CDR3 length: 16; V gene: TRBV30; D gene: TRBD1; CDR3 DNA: TGTGCCTGGAGTGTACCCCGAAAGGGGGCTTCCTACGAGCAGTACTTC; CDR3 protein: CAWSVPRKGASYEQYF
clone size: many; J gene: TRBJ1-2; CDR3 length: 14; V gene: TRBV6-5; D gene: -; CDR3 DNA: TGTGCCAGCACCCCCGGCCGAGGAGTAGAAGGCTACACCTTC; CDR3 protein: CASTPGRGVEGYTF
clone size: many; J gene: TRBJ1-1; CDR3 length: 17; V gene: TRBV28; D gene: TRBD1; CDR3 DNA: TGTGCCAGCAGTTTTCGTGTTGGGAGGGGGCGAGGAGCTGAAGCTTTCTTT; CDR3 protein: CASSFRVGRGRGAEAFF
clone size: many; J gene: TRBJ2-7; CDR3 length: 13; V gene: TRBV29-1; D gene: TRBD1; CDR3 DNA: TGCAGCGTTGAGGGACAGGGGGCTTATGAGCAGTACTTC; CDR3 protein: CSVEGQGAYEQYF
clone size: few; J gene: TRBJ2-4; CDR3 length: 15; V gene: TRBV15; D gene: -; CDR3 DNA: TGTGCCACCAGTCTGAGTCCAGGGTGGGAAAACATTCAGTACTTC; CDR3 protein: CATSLSPGWENIQYF
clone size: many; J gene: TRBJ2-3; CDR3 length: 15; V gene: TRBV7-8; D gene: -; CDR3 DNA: TGTGCCAGCAGCCAGTACCGATCTAGCACAGATACGCAGTATTTT; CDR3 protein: CASSQYRSSTDTQYF
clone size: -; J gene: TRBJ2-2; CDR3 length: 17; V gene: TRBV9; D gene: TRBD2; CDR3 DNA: TGTGCCAGCAGCCCCCGGACTAGCGGGAGGGCCCCCGGGGAGCTGTTTTTT; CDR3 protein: CASSPRTSGRAPGELFF
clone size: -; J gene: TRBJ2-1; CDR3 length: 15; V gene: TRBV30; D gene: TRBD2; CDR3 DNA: TGTGCCTGGGGACCGGGACTAGCGGGAGGGCCGCGGCAGTTCTTC; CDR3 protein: CAWGPGLAGGPRQFF
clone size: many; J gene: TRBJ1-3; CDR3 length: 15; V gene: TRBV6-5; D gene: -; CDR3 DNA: TGTGCCAGCAGTTACTCGCAGGGTGCAGGAAACACCATATATTTT; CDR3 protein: CASSYSQGAGNTIYF
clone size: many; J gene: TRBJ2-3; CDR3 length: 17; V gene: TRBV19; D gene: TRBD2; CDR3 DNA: TGTGCCAGTAGTCCCCCTGGACTAGTTGGTGGCACAGATACGCAGTATTTT; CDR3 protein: CASSPPGLVGGTDTQYF